This T cell receptor (beta chain) was obtained from a study of T-cell reconstitution after alpha-beta-depleted transplantation in children. Findings of the study overall: A year post-transplant, T-cell counts and diversity derived mostly from newly produced T cells. Several hundred rapidly expanded clones from non-depleted graft cells reportedly supplied alpha-beta T cells about two months post-transplant.

This clonotype was seen at least ten times. What it binds is unknown. The CDR3 loop spans 15 amino acids. The V segment lost 3 bases and the J segment 3 bases; nucleotides outside the gene matches: 4. Germline V gene data show CDR1 as SGHTA and CDR2 as FQGTGA. Preparation of the TCRbeta library was carried out with unique molecular identifiers. TCRdb itself ran the PCR reads through MiXCR, one entry per CDR3 protein. Among over 200,000 distinct CDR3 sequences listed, approximately 10% were seen once. This clonotype was sampled from a child less than two years old with acute myeloid leukemia, due to receive a stem cell transplant. The sequencing here drew on PBMCs, taken before TCRalphabeta/CD19-depleted stem cell transplant. The genes are TRBV7-3 and TRBJ2-3; 9 nucleotides align to TRBD1. CDR3 nucleotide sequence: TGTGCCAGCAGCTTTTCGGGACAGGGTACAGATACGCAGTATTTT. Translated, it gives CASSFSGQGTDTQYF.